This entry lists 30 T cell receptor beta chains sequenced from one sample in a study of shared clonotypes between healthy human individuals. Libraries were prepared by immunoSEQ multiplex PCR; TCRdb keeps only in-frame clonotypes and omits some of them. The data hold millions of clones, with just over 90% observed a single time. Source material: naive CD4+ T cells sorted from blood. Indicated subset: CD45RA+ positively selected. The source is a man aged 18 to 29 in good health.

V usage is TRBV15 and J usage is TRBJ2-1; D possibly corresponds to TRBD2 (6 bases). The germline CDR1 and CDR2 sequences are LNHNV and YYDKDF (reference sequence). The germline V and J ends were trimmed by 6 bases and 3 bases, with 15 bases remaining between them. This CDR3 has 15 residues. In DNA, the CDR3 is TGTGCCACCAGGGTCGGGCGGGGAGACTACAATGAGCAGTTCTTC. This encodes CATRVGRGDYNEQFF.

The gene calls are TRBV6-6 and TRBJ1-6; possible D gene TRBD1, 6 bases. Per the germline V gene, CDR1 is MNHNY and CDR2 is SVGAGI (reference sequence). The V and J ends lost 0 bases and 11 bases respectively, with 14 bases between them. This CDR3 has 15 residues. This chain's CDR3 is CASSYSLGASAPLHF. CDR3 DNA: TGTGCCAGCAGTTACTCTCTGGGGGCTAGTGCACCCCTCCACTTT.

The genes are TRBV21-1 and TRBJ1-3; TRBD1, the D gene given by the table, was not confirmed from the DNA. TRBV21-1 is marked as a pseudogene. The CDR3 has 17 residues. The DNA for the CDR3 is TGTGCCAGCAGCAATCTGGGACAGGGGATTGAAGAAAACACCATATATTTT. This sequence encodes CASSNLGQGIEENTIYF.

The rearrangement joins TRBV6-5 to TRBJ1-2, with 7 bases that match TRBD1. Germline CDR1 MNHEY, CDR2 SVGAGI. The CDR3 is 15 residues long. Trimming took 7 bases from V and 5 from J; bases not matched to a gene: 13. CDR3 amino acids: CASTQAGTAFYGYTF. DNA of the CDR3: TGTGCCAGCACCCAAGCCGGGACAGCTTTTTATGGCTACACCTTC.

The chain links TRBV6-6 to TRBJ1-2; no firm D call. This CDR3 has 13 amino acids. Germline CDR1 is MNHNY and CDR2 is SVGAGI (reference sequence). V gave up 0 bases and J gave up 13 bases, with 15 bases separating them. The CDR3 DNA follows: TGTGCCAGCAGTTACTCAGGTGGCGGCCCGGTCACCTTC. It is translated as CASSYSGGGPVTF.

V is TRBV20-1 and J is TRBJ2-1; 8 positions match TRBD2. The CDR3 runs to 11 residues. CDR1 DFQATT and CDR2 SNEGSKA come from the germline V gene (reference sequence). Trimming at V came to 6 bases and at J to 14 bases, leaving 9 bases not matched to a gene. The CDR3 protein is CSAPSGGGEFF. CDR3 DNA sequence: TGCAGTGCCCCCAGCGGGGGCGGGGAGTTCTTC.

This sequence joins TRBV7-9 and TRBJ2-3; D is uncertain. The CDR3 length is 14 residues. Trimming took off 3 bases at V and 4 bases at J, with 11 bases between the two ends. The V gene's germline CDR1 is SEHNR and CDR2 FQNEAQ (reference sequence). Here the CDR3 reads CASSFKEMSDTQYF. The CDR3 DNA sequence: TGTGCCAGCAGCTTTAAGGAGATGTCAGATACGCAGTATTTT.

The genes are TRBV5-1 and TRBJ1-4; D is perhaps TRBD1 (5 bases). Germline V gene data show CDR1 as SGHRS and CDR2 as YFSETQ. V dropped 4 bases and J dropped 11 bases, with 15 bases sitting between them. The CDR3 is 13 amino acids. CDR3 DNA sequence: TGCGCCAGCAGCCCGGACGTTAACAGGAAACTGTTTTTT. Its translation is CASSPDVNRKLFF. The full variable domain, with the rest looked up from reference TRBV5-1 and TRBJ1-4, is KAGVTQTPRYLIKTRGQQVTLSCSPISGHRSVSWYQQTPGQGLQFLFEYFSETQRNKGNFPGRFSGRQFSNSRSEMNVSTLELGDSALYLCASSPDVNRKLFFGSGTQLSVL.

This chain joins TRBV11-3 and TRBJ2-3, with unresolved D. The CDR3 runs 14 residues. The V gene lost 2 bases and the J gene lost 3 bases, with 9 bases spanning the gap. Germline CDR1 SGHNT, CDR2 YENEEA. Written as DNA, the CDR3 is TGTGCCAGCAGCTTAAGGCTAGATACAGATACGCAGTATTTT. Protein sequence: CASSLRLDTDTQYF.

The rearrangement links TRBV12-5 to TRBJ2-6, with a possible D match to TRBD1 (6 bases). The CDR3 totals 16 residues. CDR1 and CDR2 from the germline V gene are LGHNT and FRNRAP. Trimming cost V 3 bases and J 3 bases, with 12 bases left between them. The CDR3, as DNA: TGTGCTAGTGGTTTAAGGGGGAGTAGTGGGGCCAACGTCCTGACTTTC. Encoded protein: CASGLRGSSGANVLTF.

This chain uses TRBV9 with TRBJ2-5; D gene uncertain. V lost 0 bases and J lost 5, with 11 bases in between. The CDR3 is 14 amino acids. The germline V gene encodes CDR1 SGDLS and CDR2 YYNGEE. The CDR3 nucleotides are TGTGCCAGCAGCGTAGAAGGGTCTCGGGAGACCCAGTACTTC. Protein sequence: CASSVEGSRETQYF.

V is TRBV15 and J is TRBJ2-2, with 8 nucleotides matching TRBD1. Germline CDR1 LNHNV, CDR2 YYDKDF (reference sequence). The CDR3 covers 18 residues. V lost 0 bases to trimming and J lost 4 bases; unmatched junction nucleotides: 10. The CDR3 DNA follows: TGTGCCACCAGCAGAGATGGGGTCGCAGGGGGCTTCACCGGGGAGCTGTTTTTT. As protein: CATSRDGVAGGFTGELFF.

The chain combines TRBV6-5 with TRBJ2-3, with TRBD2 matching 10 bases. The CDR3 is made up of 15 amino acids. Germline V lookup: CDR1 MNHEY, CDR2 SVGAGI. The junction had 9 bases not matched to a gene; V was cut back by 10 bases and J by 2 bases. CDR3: CATCSGRVNTDTQYF. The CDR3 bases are TGTGCCACCTGCAGCGGGAGGGTAAACACAGATACGCAGTATTTT.

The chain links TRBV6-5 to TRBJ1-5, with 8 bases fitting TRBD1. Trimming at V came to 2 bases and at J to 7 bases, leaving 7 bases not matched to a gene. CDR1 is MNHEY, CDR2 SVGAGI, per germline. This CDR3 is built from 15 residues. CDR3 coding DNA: TGTGCCAGCAGTTACACCGGGACAGGCGTCCAGCCCCAGCATTTT. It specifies CASSYTGTGVQPQHF.

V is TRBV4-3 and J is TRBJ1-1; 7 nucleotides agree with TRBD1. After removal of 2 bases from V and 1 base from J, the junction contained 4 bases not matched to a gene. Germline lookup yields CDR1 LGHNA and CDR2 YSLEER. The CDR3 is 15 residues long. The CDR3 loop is CASSQTDRANTEAFF. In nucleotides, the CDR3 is TGCGCCAGCAGCCAAACTGACAGGGCGAACACTGAAGCTTTCTTT.

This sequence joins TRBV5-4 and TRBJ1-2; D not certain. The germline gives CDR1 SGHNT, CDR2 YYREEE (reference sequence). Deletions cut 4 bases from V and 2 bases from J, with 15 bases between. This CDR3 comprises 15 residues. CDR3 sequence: CASSRAGIKNYGYTF. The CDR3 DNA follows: TGTGCCAGCAGCCGGGCCGGAATCAAAAACTATGGCTACACCTTC.

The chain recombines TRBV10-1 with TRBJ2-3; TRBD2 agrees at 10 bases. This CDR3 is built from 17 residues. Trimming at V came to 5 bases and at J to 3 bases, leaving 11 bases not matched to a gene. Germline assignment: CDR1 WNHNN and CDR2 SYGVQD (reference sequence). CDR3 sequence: CASSKSGRVYGTDTQYF. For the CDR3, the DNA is TGCGCCAGCAGTAAGAGCGGGAGGGTTTACGGGACAGATACGCAGTATTTT.

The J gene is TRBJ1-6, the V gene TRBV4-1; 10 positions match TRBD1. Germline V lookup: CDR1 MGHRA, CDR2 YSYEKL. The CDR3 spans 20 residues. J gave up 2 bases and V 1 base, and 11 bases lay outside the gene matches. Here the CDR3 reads CASSQAGDRGLGPYNSPLHF. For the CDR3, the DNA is TGCGCCAGCAGCCAAGCTGGCGACAGGGGGCTCGGGCCCTATAATTCACCCCTCCACTTT.

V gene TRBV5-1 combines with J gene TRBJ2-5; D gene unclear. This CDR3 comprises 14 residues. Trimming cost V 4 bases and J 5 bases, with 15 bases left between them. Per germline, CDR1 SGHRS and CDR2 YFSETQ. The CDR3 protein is CASSPGGSAETQYF. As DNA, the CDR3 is TGCGCCAGCAGCCCTGGTGGCTCGGCGGAGACCCAGTACTTC.

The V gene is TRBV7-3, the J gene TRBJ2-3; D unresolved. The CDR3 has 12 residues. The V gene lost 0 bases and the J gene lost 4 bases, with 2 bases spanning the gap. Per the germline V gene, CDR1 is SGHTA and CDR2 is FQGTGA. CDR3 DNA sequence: TGTGCCAGCAGCTTAACCCCAGATACGCAGTATTTT. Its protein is CASSLTPDTQYF.

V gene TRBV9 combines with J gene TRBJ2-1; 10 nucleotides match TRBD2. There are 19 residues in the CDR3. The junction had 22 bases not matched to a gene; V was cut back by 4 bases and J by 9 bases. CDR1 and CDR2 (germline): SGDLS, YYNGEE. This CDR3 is CASSYSGGGGLAVWGEQFF. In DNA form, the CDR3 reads TGTGCCAGCAGCTACTCAGGGGGAGGTGGACTAGCGGTATGGGGTGAGCAGTTCTTC.

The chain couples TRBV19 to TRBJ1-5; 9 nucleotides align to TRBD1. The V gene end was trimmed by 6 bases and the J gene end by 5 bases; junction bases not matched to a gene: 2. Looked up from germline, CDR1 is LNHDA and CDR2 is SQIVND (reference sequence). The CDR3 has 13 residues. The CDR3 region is CASRRDRDQPQHF. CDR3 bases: TGTGCCAGTAGGAGGGACAGGGATCAGCCCCAGCATTTT.

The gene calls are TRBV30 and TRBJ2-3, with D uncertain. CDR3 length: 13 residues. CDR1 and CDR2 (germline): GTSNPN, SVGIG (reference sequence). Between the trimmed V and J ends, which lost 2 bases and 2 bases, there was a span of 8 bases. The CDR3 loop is CAWSPVLTDTQYF. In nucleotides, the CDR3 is TGTGCCTGGAGTCCCGTCCTCACAGATACGCAGTATTTT.

The CDR3 DNA follows: TGTGCCAGCAGCCCCCCCATGGGTGGTAAATATGGCTACACCTTC. Residues: CASSPPMGGKYGYTF. This sequence joins TRBV9 and TRBJ1-2; D remains ambiguous. Between the trimmed V and J ends, which lost 4 bases and 5 bases, there was a span of 18 bases. The germline V gene has CDR1 SGDLS and CDR2 YYNGEE. The CDR3 runs 15 residues.

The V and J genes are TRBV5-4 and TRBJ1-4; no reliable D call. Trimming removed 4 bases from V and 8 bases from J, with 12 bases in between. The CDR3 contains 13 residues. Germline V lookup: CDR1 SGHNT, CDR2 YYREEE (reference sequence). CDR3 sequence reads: CASSLKFGEKLFF. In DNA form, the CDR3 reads TGTGCCAGCAGCCTTAAATTTGGGGAAAAACTGTTTTTT.

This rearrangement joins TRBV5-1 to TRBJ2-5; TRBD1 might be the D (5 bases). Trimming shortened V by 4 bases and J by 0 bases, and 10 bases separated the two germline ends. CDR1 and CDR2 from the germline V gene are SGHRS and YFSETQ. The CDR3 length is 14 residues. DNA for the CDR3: TGCGCCAGCAGCACTGGGGCGTACCAAGAGACCCAGTACTTC. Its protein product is CASSTGAYQETQYF. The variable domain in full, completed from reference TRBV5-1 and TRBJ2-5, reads KAGVTQTPRYLIKTRGQQVTLSCSPISGHRSVSWYQQTPGQGLQFLFEYFSETQRNKGNFPGRFSGRQFSNSRSEMNVSTLELGDSALYLCASSTGAYQETQYFGPGTRLLVL.

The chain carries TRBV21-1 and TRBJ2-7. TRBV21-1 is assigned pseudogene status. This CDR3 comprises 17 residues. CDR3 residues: CASSKVKRVSSSYEQYF. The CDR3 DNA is TGTGCCAGCAGCAAAGTGAAAAGGGTCTCGAGCTCCTACGAGCAGTACTTC.

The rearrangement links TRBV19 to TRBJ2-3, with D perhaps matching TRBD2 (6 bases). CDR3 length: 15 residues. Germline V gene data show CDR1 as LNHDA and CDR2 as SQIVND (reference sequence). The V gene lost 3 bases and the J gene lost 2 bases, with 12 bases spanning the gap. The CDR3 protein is CASSIRGGNTDTQYF. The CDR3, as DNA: TGTGCCAGTAGTATCCGTGGCGGGAACACAGATACGCAGTATTTT.

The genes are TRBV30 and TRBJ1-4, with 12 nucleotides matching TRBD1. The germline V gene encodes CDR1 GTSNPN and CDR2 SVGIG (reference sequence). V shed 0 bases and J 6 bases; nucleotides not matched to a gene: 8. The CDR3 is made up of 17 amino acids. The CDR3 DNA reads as TGTGCCTGGAGTGTATCATGGGACAGGGGGCAGGATGAAAAACTGTTTTTT. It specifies CAWSVSWDRGQDEKLFF. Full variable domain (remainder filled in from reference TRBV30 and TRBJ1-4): SQTIHQWPATLVQPVGSPLSLECTVEGTSNPNLYWYRQAAGRGLQLLFYSVGIGQISSEVPQNLSASRPQDRQFILSSKKLLLSDSGFYLCAWSVSWDRGQDEKLFFGSGTQLSVL.

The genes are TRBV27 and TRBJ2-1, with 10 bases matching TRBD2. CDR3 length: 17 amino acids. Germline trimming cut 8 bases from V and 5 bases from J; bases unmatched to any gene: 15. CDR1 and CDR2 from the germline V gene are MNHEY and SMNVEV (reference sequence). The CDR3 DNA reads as TGTGCCAGCGGTAGGCTAGCGGGAGCAAGTAACCACAATGAGCAGTTCTTC. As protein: CASGRLAGASNHNEQFF.